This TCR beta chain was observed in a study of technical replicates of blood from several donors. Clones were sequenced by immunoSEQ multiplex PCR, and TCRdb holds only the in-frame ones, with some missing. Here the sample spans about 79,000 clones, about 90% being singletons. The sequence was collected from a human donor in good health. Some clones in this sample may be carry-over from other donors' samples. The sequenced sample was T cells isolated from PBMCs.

The CDR3 sequence is CAISESGTSNTEAFF. CDR3 nucleotide sequence: TGTGCCATCAGTGAGTCCGGGACATCGAACACTGAAGCTTTCTTT. The V call is TRBV10-3, the J call TRBJ1-1, with D maybe TRBD1 (6 bases). The CDR3 loop spans 15 amino acids. V lost 0 bases and J lost 1, with 9 bases in between. Per the germline V gene, CDR1 is ENHRY and CDR2 is SYGVKD.